This TCR beta chain was observed in a study of T cells in Graves' hyperthyroidism and ophthalmopathy. Study-wide results and limits: Blood samples included most of the expanded thyroid clonotypes exceeding 0.001. Model-based prediction identified ophthalmopathy a median roughly 5.9 months prior to its onset.

This clonotype was counted at least ten times. The antigen is undetermined. The definition of stable Graves' hyperthyroidism was no ophthalmopathy progression within 18 months. Using around 10 ml of fresh peripheral blood, PBMCs were prepared. TCR beta CDR3 regions were amplified from RNA transcripts. Primed by the HTBI set, a first-round RT-PCR was run on the TCR CDR3. In TCRdb, the multiplex PCR reads were re-called with MiXCR into one record per CDR3 protein. The data contain 500,000 to 750,000 distinct CDR3 sequences, around 14% of them seen just once; the ten biggest clones take up approximately 7.4%. CDR1 SEHNR and CDR2 FQNEAQ come from the germline V gene (reference sequence). The CDR3 has 14 amino acids. With V trimmed by 5 bases and J by 3 bases, 7 bases remained unmatched.

The chain carries TRBV7-9 and TRBJ2-7; 7 nucleotides match TRBD1. The specimen sequenced was blood. The TCR comes from a woman aged 25-40 years with Graves' hyperthyroidism. The CDR3 DNA follows: TGTGCCAGCAGCCCACACGGGACAGACTACGAGCAGTACTTC. Amino acid sequence: CASSPHGTDYEQYF.